The 24 T cell receptor beta chains given below trace back to one sample, sequenced in a study of T cell responses to AZD1222 COVID-19 vaccine. The repertoire was sequenced with immunoSEQ multiplex PCR; TCRdb's copy has only in-frame clones and lacks some. The sample lists over 65,000 clones, around 85% occurring once. The source was peripheral blood, collected on day 0 of AZD1222 vaccination. The receptors were sampled from an adult in good health.

This chain links TRBV19 with TRBJ1-5, with D possibly TRBD1 on 6 matching bases. The germline CDR1 and CDR2 sequences are LNHDA and SQIVND (reference sequence). V was trimmed by 3 bases and J by 7 bases, leaving 13 bases between them. The CDR3 is 14 amino acids. CDR3 amino acids: CASSINSGGQPQHF. In DNA, the CDR3 is TGTGCCAGTAGTATCAATAGTGGGGGCCAGCCCCAGCATTTT.

The chain joins TRBV15 to TRBJ2-1, with D tentatively TRBD2 (6 bases). CDR1 and CDR2 (germline): LNHNV, YYDKDF (reference sequence). V was cut by 0 bases and J by 8 bases, with 17 bases left in between. The CDR3 is made up of 16 amino acids. The CDR3 reads CATSRDRPGVGDEQFF. Written as DNA, the CDR3 is TGTGCCACCAGCAGAGATCGCCCGGGAGTCGGGGATGAGCAGTTCTTC. The variable domain in full, completed from reference TRBV15 and TRBJ2-1, reads DAMVIQNPRYQVTQFGKPVTLSCSQTLNHNVMYWYQQKSSQAPKLLFHYYDKDFNNEADTPDNFQSRRPNTSFCFLDIRSPGLGDTAMYLCATSRDRPGVGDEQFFGPGTRLTVL.

This chain joins TRBV19 and TRBJ2-5; D possibly corresponds to TRBD1 (5 bases). Trimming removed 5 bases at V and 4 bases at J, with 17 bases between. The CDR3 runs to 15 residues. CDR1 and CDR2 from the germline V gene are LNHDA and SQIVND (reference sequence). CDR3: CASSLGPASRETQYF. Here the CDR3 DNA reads TGTGCCAGTAGTTTGGGGCCCGCTTCTAGAGAGACCCAGTACTTC.

The CDR3 is CASSLSPMGLAAYNEQFF. The CDR3 DNA sequence: TGTGCCAGCAGCTTAAGTCCCATGGGACTAGCGGCCTACAATGAGCAGTTCTTC. This chain joins TRBV7-9 and TRBJ2-1, with 11 bases aligning to TRBD2. The CDR3 length is 18 residues. The germline V gene has CDR1 SEHNR and CDR2 FQNEAQ (reference sequence). V lost 2 bases, J lost 2 bases, and 8 bases stayed unmatched.

This sequence joins TRBV5-1 and TRBJ2-1, with 7 bases lining up with TRBD2. The CDR3 is 16 residues long. Germline V gene data show CDR1 as SGHRS and CDR2 as YFSETQ. J gave up 0 bases and V 4 bases, and 7 bases lay outside the gene matches. The CDR3 DNA follows: TGCGCCAGCAGCGTGAGCGGGGTCAGCTCCTACAATGAGCAGTTCTTC. Protein product: CASSVSGVSSYNEQFF.

The chain joins TRBV27 to TRBJ2-7; D is tentatively TRBD1 or TRBD2 (5 bases each). From germline, CDR1 is MNHEY and CDR2 SMNVEV (reference sequence). Trimming took 4 bases from V and 3 from J, leaving 13 bases between them. The CDR3 totals 14 residues. This CDR3 reads CASSSPGPFYEQYF. DNA of the CDR3: TGTGCCAGCAGTTCCCCGGGACCGTTCTACGAGCAGTACTTC.

V is TRBV5-1 and J is TRBJ2-2; 8 nucleotides line up with TRBD1. The CDR3 extends over 14 amino acids. V lost 4 bases and J lost 1; bases outside the gene matches: 0. Germline CDR1 reads SGHRS; CDR2 reads YFSETQ. In DNA, the CDR3 is TGCGCCAGCAGCGGGACAGGGAACACCGGGGAGCTGTTTTTT. It specifies CASSGTGNTGELFF.

The chain combines TRBV28 with TRBJ2-2, with TRBD2 matching over 8 bases. J was trimmed by 6 bases and V by 5 bases; bases with no gene match: 14. The CDR3 contains 17 residues. Germline loops: CDR1 MDHEN, CDR2 SYDVKM. The CDR3 region is CASSRGSGGRRAGELFF. The CDR3 bases are TGTGCCAGCAGTCGGGGGAGCGGGGGCCGAAGGGCCGGGGAGCTGTTTTTT.

This clone has only one observation. This chain links TRBV5-1 with TRBJ1-5; 8 positions match TRBD1. V lost 5 bases and J lost 4; bases outside the gene matches: 5. The CDR3 is 14 amino acids. From germline, CDR1 is SGHRS and CDR2 YFSETQ. The CDR3 sequence: CASSPGQGNQPQHF. CDR3 coding DNA: TGCGCCAGCAGTCCCGGACAGGGAAATCAGCCCCAGCATTTT.

The J gene is TRBJ2-3, the V gene TRBV18; no clear D gene. The CDR3 extends over 14 amino acids. CDR1 and CDR2 from the germline V gene are KGHSH and LQKENI. Trimming cost V 0 bases and J 2 bases, with 6 bases left between them. CDR3 sequence: CASSPPGFTDTQYF. CDR3 in DNA: TGTGCCAGCTCACCACCGGGATTCACAGATACGCAGTATTTT.

The CDR3 bases are TGTGCCAGCAGCCCGAGACTCGGAGCTACCTACGAGCAGTACTTC. Its protein product is CASSPRLGATYEQYF. V and J are TRBV7-8 and TRBJ2-7; D unresolved. Germline V gene sequence: CDR1 SGHVS, CDR2 FQNEAQ. The CDR3 has 15 amino acids. Trimming cost V 5 bases and J 2 bases, with 16 bases left between them. Combining the CDR3 with reference TRBV7-8 and TRBJ2-7 gives the whole variable domain GAGVSQSPRYKVAKRGQDVALRCDPISGHVSLFWYQQALGQGPEFLTYFQNEAQLDKSGLPSDRFFAERPEGSVSTLKIQRTQQEDSAVYLCASSPRLGATYEQYFGPGTRLTVT.

The chain is built from TRBV3-1 (or the pseudogene TRBV3-2) and TRBJ2-3; D is ambiguous. Per the germline V gene, CDR1 is LGHDT and CDR2 is YNNKEL (reference sequence). V was trimmed by 0 bases and J by 7 bases, leaving 11 bases between them. This CDR3 is built from 14 residues. CDR3 DNA sequence: TGTGCCAGCAGCCAAGACCTCGGGCGCCATACGCAGTATTTT. It codes for CASSQDLGRHTQYF.

In regard to this clone: Other DNA sequences from this sample encode an identical CDR3 as well. The chain carries TRBV7-2 and TRBJ1-3; TRBD1 matches 7 bases. The V segment lost 1 base and the J segment 2 bases; nucleotides outside the gene matches: 2. Per germline, CDR1 SGHTA and CDR2 FQGNSA. The CDR3 covers 15 residues. The CDR3 nucleotides are TGTGCCAGCAGCTTAGGGGGGACAGCTGGAAACACCATATATTTT. Its protein product is CASSLGGTAGNTIYF.

The chain couples TRBV10-3 to TRBJ1-5; the match to TRBD1 covers 8 bases. Germline CDR1 ENHRY, CDR2 SYGVKD. The CDR3 loop spans 17 amino acids. V was clipped by 0 bases and J by 5 bases; unmatched bases: 9. The CDR3 loop reads CAISESIQGVFHQPQHF. The CDR3 bases are TGTGCCATCAGTGAGTCGATACAGGGGGTTTTCCATCAGCCCCAGCATTTT.

This clone has a single count. The J gene is TRBJ2-7, the V gene TRBV27; D is ambiguous. In germline, CDR1 is MNHEY, CDR2 SMNVEV (reference sequence). The V gene lost 5 bases and the J gene lost 4 bases, with 18 bases spanning the gap. The length of the CDR3 is 15 residues. For the CDR3, the DNA is TGTGCCAGCAGTCCACGGTTATCTGGCGATTACGAGCAGTACTTC. Its protein product is CASSPRLSGDYEQYF.

J is TRBJ1-6 and V is TRBV7-8, with 9 bases fitting TRBD1. The CDR3 loop spans 18 amino acids. The germline V gene has CDR1 SGHVS and CDR2 FQNEAQ. The junction had 14 bases not matched to a gene; V was cut back by 5 bases and J by 6 bases. The DNA of the CDR3 is TGTGCCAGCAGCCCCTTGGGGACAGGGAGAGACATTAATTCACCCCTCCACTTT. The encoded protein is CASSPLGTGRDINSPLHF.

The chain carries TRBV19 and TRBJ2-1; D gene ambiguous. The V gene lost 5 bases and the J gene lost 3 bases, with 5 bases spanning the gap. The CDR3 extends over 12 amino acids. Germline CDR1 LNHDA, CDR2 SQIVND (reference sequence). The CDR3 nucleotides are TGTGCCAGTAGTGTCCACTACAATGAGCAGTTCTTC. Its translation: CASSVHYNEQFF.

This rearrangement joins TRBV19 to TRBJ1-1, with TRBD1 matching over 7 bases. The germline gives CDR1 LNHDA, CDR2 SQIVND (reference sequence). CDR3 length: 14 residues. Trimming took 6 bases from V and 1 from J; bases not matched to a gene: 5. The CDR3 DNA is TGTGCCAGTAGATACAGGGGTGCGAACACTGAAGCTTTCTTT. Translated: CASRYRGANTEAFF.

The J gene is TRBJ2-7, the V gene TRBV10-2; D might be TRBD2 (5 bases). V dropped 5 bases and J dropped 13 bases, with 27 bases sitting between them. CDR3 length: 15 residues. Germline loops: CDR1 WSHSY, CDR2 SAAADI. This CDR3 reads CASSTESGPFGRTYF. CDR3 DNA sequence: TGCGCCAGCAGTACCGAGAGCGGACCTTTTGGAAGGACTTACTTC.

The chain recombines TRBV21-1 with TRBJ1-1. TRBV21-1 is assigned pseudogene status. The CDR3 is 16 amino acids. CDR3 coding DNA: TGTGCCAGCAGCAGAAACGCCGGGACGCCGAACACTGAAGCTTTCTTT. Translated: CASSRNAGTPNTEAFF.

This clone has a single count. The V gene is TRBV5-4, the J gene TRBJ2-3; 9 bases match TRBD1. The V and J ends lost 7 bases and 4 bases, in that order; junction bases with no gene match: 13. The CDR3 sequence is 16 residues long. Germline V gene sequence: CDR1 SGHNT, CDR2 YYREEE (reference sequence). The CDR3 here is CASQSRGDRDADTQYF. CDR3 nucleotides: TGTGCCAGCCAATCCCGAGGGGACAGGGACGCAGATACGCAGTATTTT.

The rearrangement joins TRBV6-2 or TRBV6-3 to TRBJ2-5, with TRBD1 identical over 8 bases. V dropped 5 bases and J dropped 4; count of bases not matched to a gene: 3. The CDR3 loop spans 13 amino acids. Germline-derived CDR1 and CDR2 are MNHEY and SVGEGT. In DNA form, the CDR3 reads TGTGCCAGCAGTCGCGGACAGGGAGAGACCCAGTACTTC. Protein product: CASSRGQGETQYF.

The V call is TRBV7-2, the J call TRBJ1-2; TRBD1 is a possible D gene (5 bases). Germline V lookup: CDR1 SGHTA, CDR2 FQGNSA. This CDR3 is 16 amino acids long. Trimming stripped 5 bases from V and 4 bases from J, with 20 bases between. CDR3: CASSARGGTEAYGYTF. The DNA of the CDR3 is TGTGCCAGCAGCGCAAGGGGCGGGACGGAAGCCTATGGCTACACCTTC.

This clone was seen a handful of times. The chain links TRBV21-1 to TRBJ2-3. TRBV21-1 is a pseudogene locus. This CDR3 contains 14 residues. CDR3 region: CASSGWDDTDTQYF. The DNA of the CDR3 is TGTGCCAGCAGCGGCTGGGACGACACAGATACGCAGTATTTT.